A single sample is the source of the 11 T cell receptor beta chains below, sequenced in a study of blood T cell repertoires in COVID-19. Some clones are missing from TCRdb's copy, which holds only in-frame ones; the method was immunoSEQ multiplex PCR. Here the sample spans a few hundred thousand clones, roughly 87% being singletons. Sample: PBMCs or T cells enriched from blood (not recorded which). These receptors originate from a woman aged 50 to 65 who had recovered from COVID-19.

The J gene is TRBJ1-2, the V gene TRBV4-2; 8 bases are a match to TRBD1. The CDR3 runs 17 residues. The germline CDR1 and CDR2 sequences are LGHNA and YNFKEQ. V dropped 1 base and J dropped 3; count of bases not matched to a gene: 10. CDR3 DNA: TGTGCCAGCAGCCAAGCCTGGACAGGGAAAAAGGACTATGGCTACACCTTC. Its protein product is CASSQAWTGKKDYGYTF.

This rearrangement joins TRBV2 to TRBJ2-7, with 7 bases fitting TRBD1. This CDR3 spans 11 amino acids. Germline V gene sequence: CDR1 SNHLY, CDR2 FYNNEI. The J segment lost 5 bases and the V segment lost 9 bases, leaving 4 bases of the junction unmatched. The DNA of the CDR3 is TGTGCCAGGCAACAGGGGCACGAGCAGTACTTC. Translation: CARQQGHEQYF.

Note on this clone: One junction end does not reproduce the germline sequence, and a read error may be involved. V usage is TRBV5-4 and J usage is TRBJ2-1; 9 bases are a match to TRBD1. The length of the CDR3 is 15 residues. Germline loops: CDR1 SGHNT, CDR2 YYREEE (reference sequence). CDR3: CASSLTGGSHNEQFF. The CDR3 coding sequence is TGTGCCAGCAGCTTGACAGGGGGCTCCCACAATGAGCAGTTCTTC.

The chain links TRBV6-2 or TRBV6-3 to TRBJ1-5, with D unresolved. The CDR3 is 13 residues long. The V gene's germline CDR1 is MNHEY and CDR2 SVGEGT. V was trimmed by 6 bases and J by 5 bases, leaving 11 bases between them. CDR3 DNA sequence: TGTGCCAGCAGCCCGACGAGGGATCAGCCCCAGCATTTT. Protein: CASSPTRDQPQHF.

The CDR3, as DNA: TGTGCCAGTAGTAAGGACAGGGATGAGGGCATTCAGTACTTC. It encodes CASSKDRDEGIQYF. This chain links TRBV19 with TRBJ2-4; 8 bases fit TRBD1. The CDR3 has 14 residues. Germline-derived CDR1 and CDR2 are LNHDA and SQIVND (reference sequence). V lost 4 bases to trimming and J lost 9 bases; unmatched junction nucleotides: 8.

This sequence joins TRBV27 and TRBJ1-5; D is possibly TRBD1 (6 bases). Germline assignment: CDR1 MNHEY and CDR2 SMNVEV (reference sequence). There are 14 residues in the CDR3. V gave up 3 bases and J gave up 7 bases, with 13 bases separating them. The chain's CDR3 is CASSFGQSYQPQHF. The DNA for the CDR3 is TGTGCCAGCAGTTTTGGACAGTCGTACCAGCCCCAGCATTTT.

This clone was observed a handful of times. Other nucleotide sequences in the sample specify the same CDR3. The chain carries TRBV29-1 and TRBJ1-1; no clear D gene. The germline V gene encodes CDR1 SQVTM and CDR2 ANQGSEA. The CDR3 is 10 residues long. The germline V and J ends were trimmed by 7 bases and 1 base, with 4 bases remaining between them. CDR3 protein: CSARNTEAFF. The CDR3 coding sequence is TGCAGCGCTCGGAACACTGAAGCTTTCTTT.

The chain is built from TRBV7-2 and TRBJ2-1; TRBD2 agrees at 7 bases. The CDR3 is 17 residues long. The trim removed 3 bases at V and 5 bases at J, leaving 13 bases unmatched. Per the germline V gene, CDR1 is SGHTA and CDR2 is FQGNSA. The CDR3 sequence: CASSFKWREPYHNEQFF. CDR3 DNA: TGTGCCAGCAGCTTTAAGTGGCGGGAGCCTTACCACAATGAGCAGTTCTTC.

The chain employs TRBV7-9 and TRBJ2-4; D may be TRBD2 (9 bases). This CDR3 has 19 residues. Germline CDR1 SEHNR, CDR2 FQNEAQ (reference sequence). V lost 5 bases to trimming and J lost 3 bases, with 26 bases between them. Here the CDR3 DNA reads TGTGCCAGCAGCCCTCAGGGGGCGGGGGGGCTCGAAGGCAAAAACATTCAGTACTTC. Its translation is CASSPQGAGGLEGKNIQYF.

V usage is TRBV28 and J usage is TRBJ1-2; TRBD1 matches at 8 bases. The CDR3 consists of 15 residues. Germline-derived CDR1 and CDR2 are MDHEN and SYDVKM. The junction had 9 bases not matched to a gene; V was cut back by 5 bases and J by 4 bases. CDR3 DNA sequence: TGTGCCAGCAGTCCCGCTACCGGACAGGGCTATGGCTACACCTTC. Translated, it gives CASSPATGQGYGYTF.

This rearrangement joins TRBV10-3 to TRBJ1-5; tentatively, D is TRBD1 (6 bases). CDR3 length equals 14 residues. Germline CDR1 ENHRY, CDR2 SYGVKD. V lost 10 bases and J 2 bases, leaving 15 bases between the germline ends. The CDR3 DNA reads TGTGCCACCCGGGACATGGACCGCAATCAGCCCCAGCATTTT. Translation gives CATRDMDRNQPQHF.